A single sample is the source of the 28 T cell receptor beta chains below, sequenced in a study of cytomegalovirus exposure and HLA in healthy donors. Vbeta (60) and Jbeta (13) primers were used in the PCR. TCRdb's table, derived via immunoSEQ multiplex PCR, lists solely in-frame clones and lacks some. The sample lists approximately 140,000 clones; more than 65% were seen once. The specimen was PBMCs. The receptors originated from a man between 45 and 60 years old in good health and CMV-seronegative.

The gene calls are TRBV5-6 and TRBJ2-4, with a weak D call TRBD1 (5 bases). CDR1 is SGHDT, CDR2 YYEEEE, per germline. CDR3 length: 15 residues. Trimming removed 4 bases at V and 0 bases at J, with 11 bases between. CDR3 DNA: TGTGCCAGCAGCCGACAGACTGTAGCCAAAAACATTCAGTACTTC. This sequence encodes CASSRQTVAKNIQYF.

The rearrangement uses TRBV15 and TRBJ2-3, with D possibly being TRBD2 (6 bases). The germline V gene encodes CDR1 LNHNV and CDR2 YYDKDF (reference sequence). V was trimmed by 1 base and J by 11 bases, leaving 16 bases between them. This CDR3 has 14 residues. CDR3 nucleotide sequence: TGTGCCACCAGCAGAGGGCGGGGTGCCCCGAAGCAGTATTTT. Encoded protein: CATSRGRGAPKQYF. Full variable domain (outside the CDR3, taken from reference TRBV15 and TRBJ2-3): DAMVIQNPRYQVTQFGKPVTLSCSQTLNHNVMYWYQQKSSQAPKLLFHYYDKDFNNEADTPDNFQSRRPNTSFCFLDIRSPGLGDTAMYLCATSRGRGAPKQYFGPGTRLTVL.

The chain's CDR3 is CASHHAKRWAFF. The DNA of the CDR3 is TGTGCCAGCCATCACGCCAAGAGGTGGGCTTTCTTT. This chain uses TRBV6-5 with TRBJ1-1, with D uncertain. Deletions cut 8 bases from V and 11 bases from J, with 18 bases between. Germline loops: CDR1 MNHEY, CDR2 SVGAGI. The CDR3 has 12 amino acids.

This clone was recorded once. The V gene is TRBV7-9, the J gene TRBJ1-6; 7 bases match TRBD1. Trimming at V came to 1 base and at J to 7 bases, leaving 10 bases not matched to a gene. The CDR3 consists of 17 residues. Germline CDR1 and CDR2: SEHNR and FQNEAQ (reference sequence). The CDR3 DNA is TGTGCCAGCAGCTTAGAGGGGGCCGGCGGGCCAAATTCACCCCTCCACTTT. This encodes CASSLEGAGGPNSPLHF. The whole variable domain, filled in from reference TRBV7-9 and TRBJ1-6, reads DTGVSQNPRHKITKRGQNVTFRCDPISEHNRLYWYRQTLGQGPEFLTYFQNEAQLEKSRLLSDRFSAERPKGSFSTLEIQRTEQGDSAMYLCASSLEGAGGPNSPLHFGNGTRLTVT.

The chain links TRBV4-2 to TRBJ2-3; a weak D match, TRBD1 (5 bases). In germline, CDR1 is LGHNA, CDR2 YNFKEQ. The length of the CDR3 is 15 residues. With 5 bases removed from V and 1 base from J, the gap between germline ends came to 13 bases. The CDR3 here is CASSGARTGTDTQYF. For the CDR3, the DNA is TGTGCCAGCAGCGGGGCGAGGACGGGCACAGATACGCAGTATTTT.

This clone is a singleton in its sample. The CDR3 sequence: CASSPRLAGYEQYF. CDR3 coding DNA: TGTGCCAGCAGCCCTAGACTAGCGGGGTACGAGCAGTACTTC. V and J are TRBV5-8 and TRBJ2-7; 11 nucleotides match TRBD2. CDR1 is SGHTS, CDR2 YDEGEE, per germline. This CDR3 comprises 14 residues. V gave up 4 bases and J gave up 4 bases; unmatched junction bases: 4.

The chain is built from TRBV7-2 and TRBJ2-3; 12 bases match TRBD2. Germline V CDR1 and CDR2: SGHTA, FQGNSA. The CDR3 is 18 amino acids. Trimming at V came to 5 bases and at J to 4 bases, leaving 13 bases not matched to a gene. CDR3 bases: TGTGCCAGCAGCGTAGGGGGTCTAGCGGGGGGGCAGCCAGATACGCAGTATTTT. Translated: CASSVGGLAGGQPDTQYF.

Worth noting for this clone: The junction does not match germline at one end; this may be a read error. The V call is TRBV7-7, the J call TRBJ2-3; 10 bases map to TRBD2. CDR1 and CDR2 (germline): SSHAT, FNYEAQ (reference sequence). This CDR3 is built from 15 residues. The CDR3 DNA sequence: TGTGCTAGCAGCCAGGGACTAGCGAGGGCAGATACGCAGTATTTT. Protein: CASSQGLARADTQYF.

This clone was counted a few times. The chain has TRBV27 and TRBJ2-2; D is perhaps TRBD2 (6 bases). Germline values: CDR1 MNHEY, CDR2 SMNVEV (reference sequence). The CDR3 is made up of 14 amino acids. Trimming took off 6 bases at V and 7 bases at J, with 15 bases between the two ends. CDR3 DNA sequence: TGTGCCAGCAGGGTTGGGGGGATTATCGGGGAGCTGTTTTTT. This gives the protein CASRVGGIIGELFF.

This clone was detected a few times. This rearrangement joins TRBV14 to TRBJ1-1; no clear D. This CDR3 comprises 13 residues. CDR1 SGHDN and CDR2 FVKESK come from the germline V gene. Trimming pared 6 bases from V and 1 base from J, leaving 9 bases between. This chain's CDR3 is CASRGWRNTEAFF. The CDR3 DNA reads TGTGCCAGCAGGGGCTGGCGGAACACTGAAGCTTTCTTT.

CDR3 bases: TGTGCCAGCAGCCGCAGGGGATCGGGGGGGAACACTGAAGCTTTCTTT. Protein product: CASSRRGSGGNTEAFF. This chain joins TRBV4-2 and TRBJ1-1; D may be TRBD1 (6 bases). Germline CDR1 LGHNA, CDR2 YNFKEQ. The CDR3 is 16 residues long. V was cut by 4 bases and J by 1 base, with 16 bases left in between.

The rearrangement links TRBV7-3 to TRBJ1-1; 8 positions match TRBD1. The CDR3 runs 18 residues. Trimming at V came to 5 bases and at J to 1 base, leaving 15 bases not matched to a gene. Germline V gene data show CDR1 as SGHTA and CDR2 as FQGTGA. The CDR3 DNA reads TGTGCCAGCAGCGGTATGGGACAGGCCCTATGGGGGAACACTGAAGCTTTCTTT. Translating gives CASSGMGQALWGNTEAFF.

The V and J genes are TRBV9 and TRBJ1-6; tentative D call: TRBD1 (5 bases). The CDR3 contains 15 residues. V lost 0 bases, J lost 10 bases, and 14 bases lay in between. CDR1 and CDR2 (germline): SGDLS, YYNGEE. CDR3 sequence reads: CASSVGGTGASPLHF. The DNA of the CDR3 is TGTGCCAGCAGCGTAGGGGGGACGGGAGCGTCACCCCTCCACTTT.

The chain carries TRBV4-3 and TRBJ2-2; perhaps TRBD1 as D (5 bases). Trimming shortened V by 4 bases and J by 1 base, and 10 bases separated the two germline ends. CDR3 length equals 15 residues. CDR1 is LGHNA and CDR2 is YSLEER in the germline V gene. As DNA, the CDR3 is TGCGCCAGCAGCCGCCCCCAGGGGAACACCGGGGAGCTGTTTTTT. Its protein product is CASSRPQGNTGELFF.

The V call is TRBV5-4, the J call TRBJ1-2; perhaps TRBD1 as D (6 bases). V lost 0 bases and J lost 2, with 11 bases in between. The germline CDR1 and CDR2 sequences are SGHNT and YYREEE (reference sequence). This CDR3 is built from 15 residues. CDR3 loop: CASSLVPDRNYGYTF. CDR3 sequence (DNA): TGTGCCAGCAGCTTGGTTCCGGACAGAAACTATGGCTACACCTTC.

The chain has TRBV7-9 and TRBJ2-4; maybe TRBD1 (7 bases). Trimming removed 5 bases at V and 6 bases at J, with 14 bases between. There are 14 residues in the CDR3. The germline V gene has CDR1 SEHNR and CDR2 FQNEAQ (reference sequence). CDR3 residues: CASSTDREANIQYF. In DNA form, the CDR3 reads TGTGCCAGCAGCACCGACAGGGAGGCAAACATTCAGTACTTC.

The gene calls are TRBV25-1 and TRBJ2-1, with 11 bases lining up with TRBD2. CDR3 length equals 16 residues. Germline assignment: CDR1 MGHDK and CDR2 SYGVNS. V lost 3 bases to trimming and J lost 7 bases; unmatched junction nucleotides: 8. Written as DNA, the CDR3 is TGTGCCAGCAGTGACCAAACTAGCGGGGGCGGAAATGAGCAGTTCTTC. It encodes CASSDQTSGGGNEQFF.

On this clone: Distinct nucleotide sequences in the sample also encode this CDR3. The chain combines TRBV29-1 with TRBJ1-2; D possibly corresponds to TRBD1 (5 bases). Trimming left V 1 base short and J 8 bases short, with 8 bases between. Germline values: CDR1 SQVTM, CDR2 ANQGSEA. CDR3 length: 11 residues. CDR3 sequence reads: CSVEGGLGYTF. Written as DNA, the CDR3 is TGCAGCGTTGAAGGGGGCCTAGGCTACACCTTC.

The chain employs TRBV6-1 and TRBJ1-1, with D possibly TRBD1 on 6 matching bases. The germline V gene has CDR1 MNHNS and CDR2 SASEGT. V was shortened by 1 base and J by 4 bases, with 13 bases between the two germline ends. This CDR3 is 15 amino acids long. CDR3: CASSEGGGGITEAFF. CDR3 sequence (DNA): TGTGCCAGCAGTGAAGGAGGGGGGGGGATCACTGAAGCTTTCTTT.

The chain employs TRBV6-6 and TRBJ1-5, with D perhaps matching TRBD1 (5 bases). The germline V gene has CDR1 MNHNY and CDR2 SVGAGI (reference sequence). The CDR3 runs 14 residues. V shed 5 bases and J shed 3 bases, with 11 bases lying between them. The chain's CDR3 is CASSHRTPNQPQHF. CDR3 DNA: TGTGCCAGCAGTCATAGGACACCCAATCAGCCCCAGCATTTT.

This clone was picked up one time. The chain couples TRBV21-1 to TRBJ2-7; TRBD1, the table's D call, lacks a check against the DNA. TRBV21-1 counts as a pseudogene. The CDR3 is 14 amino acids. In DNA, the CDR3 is TGTGCCAGCAGCAAACAGGGAAGGGACTACGAGCAGTACTTC. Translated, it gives CASSKQGRDYEQYF.

CDR3 in amino acids: CASSITGTGSQHF. The CDR3 nucleotides are TGTGCCAGTAGTATTACCGGGACAGGTTCCCAGCATTTT. The chain recombines TRBV19 with TRBJ1-5; 8 bases match TRBD1. The CDR3 length is 13 residues. V was clipped by 3 bases and J by 11 bases; unmatched bases: 6. In germline, CDR1 is LNHDA, CDR2 SQIVND (reference sequence).

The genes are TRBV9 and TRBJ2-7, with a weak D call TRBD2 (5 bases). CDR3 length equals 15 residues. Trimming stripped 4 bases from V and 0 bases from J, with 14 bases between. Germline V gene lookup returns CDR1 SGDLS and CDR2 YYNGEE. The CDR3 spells CASSRSFTSSYEQYF. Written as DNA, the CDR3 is TGTGCCAGCAGCAGGAGTTTCACTAGCTCCTACGAGCAGTACTTC.

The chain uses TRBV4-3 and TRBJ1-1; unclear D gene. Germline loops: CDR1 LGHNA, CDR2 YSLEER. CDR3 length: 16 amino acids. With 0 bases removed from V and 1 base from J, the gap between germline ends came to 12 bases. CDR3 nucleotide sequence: TGCGCCAGCAGCCAAGACCGATCCCTTAGGAACACTGAAGCTTTCTTT. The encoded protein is CASSQDRSLRNTEAFF.

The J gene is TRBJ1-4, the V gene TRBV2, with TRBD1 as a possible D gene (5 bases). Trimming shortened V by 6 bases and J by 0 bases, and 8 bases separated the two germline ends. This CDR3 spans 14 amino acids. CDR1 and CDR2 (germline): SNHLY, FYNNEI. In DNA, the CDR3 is TGTGCCAGCAGCCCGACAGCAACTAATGAAAAACTGTTTTTT. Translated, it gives CASSPTATNEKLFF.

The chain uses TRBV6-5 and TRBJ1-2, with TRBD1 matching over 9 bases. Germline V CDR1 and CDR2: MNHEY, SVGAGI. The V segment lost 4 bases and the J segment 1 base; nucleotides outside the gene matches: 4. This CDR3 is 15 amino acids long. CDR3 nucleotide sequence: TGTGCCAGCAGTTCGGGGACAGGGAGTAACTATGGCTACACCTTC. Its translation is CASSSGTGSNYGYTF.

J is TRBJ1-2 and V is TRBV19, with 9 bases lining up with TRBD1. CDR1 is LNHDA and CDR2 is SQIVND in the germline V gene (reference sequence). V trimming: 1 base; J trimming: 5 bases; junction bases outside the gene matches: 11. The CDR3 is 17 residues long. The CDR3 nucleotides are TGTGCCAGTAGTATAGGTACAGGGGGCGCGTGGGGATATGGCTACACCTTC. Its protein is CASSIGTGGAWGYGYTF.

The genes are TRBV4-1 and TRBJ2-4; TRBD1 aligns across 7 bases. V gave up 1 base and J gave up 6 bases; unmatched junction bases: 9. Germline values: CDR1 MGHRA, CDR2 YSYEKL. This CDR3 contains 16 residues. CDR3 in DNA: TGCGCCAGCAGCCAAGGACCCCGGGACAGACTAAACATTCAGTACTTC. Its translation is CASSQGPRDRLNIQYF.